This T cell receptor (beta chain) was sequenced for a study of T cells in Graves' hyperthyroidism and ophthalmopathy. Study overall: The blood sample was taken at first diagnosis, before treatment began.

This clonotype has only a few counts. Germline V lookup: CDR1 SGHTA, CDR2 FQGNSA. The J segment lost 5 bases and the V segment lost 2 bases, leaving 5 bases of the junction unmatched. This CDR3 has 15 amino acids. The TCR beta CDR3 regions underwent amplification using RNA transcripts as the source. The study used the HTBI primer set for a first-round RT-PCR of the TCR CDR3. TCRdb reprocessed the multiplex PCR reads via MiXCR and lists one record per CDR3 protein. This table has some 720,000 distinct CDR3 sequences, about a sixth appearing once. The rearrangement links TRBV7-2 to TRBJ1-5; 8 bases are a match to TRBD1. The sample was blood. The sequence was obtained from a man between 18 and 29 years old with Graves' hyperthyroidism. The CDR3 DNA is TGTGCCAGCAGCTTAATGTCCAGGGGGCATCAGCCCCAGCATTTT. Its translation: CASSLMSRGHQPQHF.